The source of this TCR beta chain is a study of blood T cell repertoires in COVID-19. Study context: The cDNA or gDNA used as material had been derived from T cells, B-cell-depleted T cells, or PBMCs.

TCRdb's copy holds only in-frame clones and misses some; the assay was immunoSEQ multiplex PCR. In the table there are about 230,000 clones, 80% to 85% of which are singletons. The CDR3 sequence is 16 residues long. CDR1 is LNHDA, CDR2 SQIVND, per germline (reference sequence). Comments on this clone: One end of the junction fails to match germline, which may point to a read error.

The chain recombines TRBV19 with TRBJ1-5; a weak D match, TRBD1 (6 bases). This TCR came from an elderly woman with active or convalescent COVID-19. The sample was peripheral blood. DNA for the CDR3: TGTGCCAGTAGTGTAGAAAAAACAGGGCCGTTTCAGCCCCAGCATTTT. Its translation is CASSVEKTGPFQPQHF.